The sequence of this T cell receptor (beta chain) was determined in a study of post-analysis software for immune sequencing data. General study results and limits: F-measure co-clustering was strong for batch-matched samples. Comparison of patients with controls showed a handful of TRBV segments more frequent in patients, TRBV5-6, TRBV5-1 and TRBV20-1 among them.

CDR1 is MGHRA, CDR2 YSYEKL, per germline. Trimming cost V 4 bases and J 4 bases, with 7 bases left between them. This CDR3 has 12 amino acids. The authors incorporated unique molecular identifiers into the TCR beta cDNA libraries. TCRdb itself ran the PCR reads through MiXCR, one entry per CDR3 protein. This repertoire shows hundreds of thousands of distinct CDR3 sequences, 59% found once; its top ten account for about 11%. Comments on this clonotype: Its antigen is currently unknown.

The J gene is TRBJ1-2, the V gene TRBV4-1; no clear D. Sequencing input: blood. This receptor was taken from a girl aged 2 to 10 with multiple sclerosis. The CDR3 reads CASSLTPYGYTF. The CDR3 nucleotides read TGCGCCAGCAGCCTTACTCCCTATGGCTACACCTTC.